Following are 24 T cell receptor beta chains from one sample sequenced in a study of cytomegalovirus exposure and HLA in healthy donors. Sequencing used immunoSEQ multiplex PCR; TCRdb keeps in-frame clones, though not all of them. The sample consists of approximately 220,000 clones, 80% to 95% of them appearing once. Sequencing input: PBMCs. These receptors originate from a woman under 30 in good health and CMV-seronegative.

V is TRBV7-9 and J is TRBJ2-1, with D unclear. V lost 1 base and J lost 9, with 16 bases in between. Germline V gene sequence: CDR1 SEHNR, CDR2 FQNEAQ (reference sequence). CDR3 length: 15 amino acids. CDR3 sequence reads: CASSLGVARLGEQFF. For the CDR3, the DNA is TGTGCCAGCAGCTTAGGGGTCGCTAGGTTGGGTGAGCAGTTCTTC.

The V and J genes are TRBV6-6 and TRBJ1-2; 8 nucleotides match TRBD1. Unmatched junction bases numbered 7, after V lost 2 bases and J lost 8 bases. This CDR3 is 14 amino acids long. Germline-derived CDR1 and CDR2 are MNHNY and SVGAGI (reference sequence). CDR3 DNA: TGTGCCAGCAGTTACGCGGACAGGGCGGGGGGCTACACCTTC. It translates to CASSYADRAGGYTF.

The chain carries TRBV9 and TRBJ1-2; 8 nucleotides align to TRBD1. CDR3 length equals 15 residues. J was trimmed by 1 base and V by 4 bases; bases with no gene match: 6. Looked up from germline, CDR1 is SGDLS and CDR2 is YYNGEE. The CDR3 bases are TGTGCCAGCAGCCCCCGGGACAGGAATAACTATGGCTACACCTTC. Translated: CASSPRDRNNYGYTF.

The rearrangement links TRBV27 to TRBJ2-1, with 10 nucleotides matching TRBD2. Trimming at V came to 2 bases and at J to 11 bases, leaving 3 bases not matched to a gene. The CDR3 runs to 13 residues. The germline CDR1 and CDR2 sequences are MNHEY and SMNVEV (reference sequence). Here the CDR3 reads CASSLGTSGKQFF. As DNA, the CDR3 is TGTGCCAGCAGTTTAGGAACTAGCGGGAAGCAGTTCTTC.

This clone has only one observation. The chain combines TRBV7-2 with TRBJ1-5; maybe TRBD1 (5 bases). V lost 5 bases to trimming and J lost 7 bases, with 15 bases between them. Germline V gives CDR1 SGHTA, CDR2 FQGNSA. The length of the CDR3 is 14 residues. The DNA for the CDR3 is TGTGCCAGCAGCAACTCAGGGCGGGGGCAGCCCCAGCATTTT. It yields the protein CASSNSGRGQPQHF. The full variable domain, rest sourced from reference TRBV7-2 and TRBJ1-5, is GAGVSQSPSNKVTEKGKDVELRCDPISGHTALYWYRQSLGQGLEFLIYFQGNSAPDKSGLPSDRFSAERTGGSVSTLTIQRTQQEDSAVYLCASSNSGRGQPQHFGDGTRLSIL.

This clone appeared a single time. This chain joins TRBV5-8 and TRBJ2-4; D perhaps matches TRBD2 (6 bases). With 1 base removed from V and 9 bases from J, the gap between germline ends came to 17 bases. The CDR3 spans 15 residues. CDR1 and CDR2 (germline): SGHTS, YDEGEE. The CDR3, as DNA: TGTGCCAGCAGCTTGAAACACGGGGGAGCCAGCATTCAGTACTTC. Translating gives CASSLKHGGASIQYF. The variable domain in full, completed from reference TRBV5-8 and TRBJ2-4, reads EAGVTQSPTHLIKTRGQQATLRCSPISGHTSVYWYQQALGLGLQFLLWYDEGEERNRGNFPPRFSGRQFPNYSSELNVNALELEDSALYLCASSLKHGGASIQYFGAGTRLSVL.

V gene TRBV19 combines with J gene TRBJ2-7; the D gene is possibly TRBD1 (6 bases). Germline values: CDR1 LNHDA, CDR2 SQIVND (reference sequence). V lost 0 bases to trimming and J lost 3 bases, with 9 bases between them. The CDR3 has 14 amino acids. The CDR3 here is CASSIETGSYEQYF. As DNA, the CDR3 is TGTGCCAGTAGTATAGAAACAGGGAGCTACGAGCAGTACTTC.

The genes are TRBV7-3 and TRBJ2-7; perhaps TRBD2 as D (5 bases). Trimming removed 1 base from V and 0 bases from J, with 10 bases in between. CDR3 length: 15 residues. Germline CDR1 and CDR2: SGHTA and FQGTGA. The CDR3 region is CASSLRAGNSYEQYF. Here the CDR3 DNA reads TGTGCCAGCAGCTTAAGGGCCGGGAACTCCTACGAGCAGTACTTC. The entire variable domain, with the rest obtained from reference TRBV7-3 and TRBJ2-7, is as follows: GAGVSQTPSNKVTEKGKYVELRCDPISGHTALYWYRQSLGQGPEFLIYFQGTGAADDSGLPNDRFFAVRPEGSVSTLKIQRTERGDSAVYLCASSLRAGNSYEQYFGPGTRLTVT.

CDR3 region: CASSQVPRQGDRNGYTF. DNA of the CDR3: TGCGCCAGCAGCCAAGTCCCCCGACAGGGGGATAGAAATGGCTACACCTTC. V is TRBV4-1 and J is TRBJ1-2, with TRBD1 identical over 9 bases. CDR1 and CDR2 from the germline V gene are MGHRA and YSYEKL. Trimming removed 1 base from V and 6 bases from J; junction bases left unmatched: 12. CDR3 length: 17 residues.

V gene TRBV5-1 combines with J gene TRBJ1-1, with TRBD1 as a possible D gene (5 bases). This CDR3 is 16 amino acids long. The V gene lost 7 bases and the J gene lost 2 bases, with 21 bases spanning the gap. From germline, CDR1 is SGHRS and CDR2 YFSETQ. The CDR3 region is CASGGAGGISNTEAFF. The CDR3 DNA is TGCGCCAGCGGAGGGGCGGGTGGGATCTCAAACACTGAAGCTTTCTTT.

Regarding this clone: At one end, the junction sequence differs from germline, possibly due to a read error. The CDR3 loop reads CASSSTNSDTQYF. The DNA for the CDR3 is TGTGCTAGCAGCTCGACTAACTCAGATACGCAGTATTTT. The V call is TRBV7-7, the J call TRBJ2-3, with a tentative D call TRBD2 (5 bases). CDR1 is SSHAT, CDR2 FNYEAQ, per germline (reference sequence). The CDR3 spans 13 residues.

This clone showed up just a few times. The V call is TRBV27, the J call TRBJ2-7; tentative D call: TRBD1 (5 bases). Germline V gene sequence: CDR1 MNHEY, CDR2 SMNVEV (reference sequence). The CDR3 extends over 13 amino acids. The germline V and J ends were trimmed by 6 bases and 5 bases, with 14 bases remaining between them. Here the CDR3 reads CASSHQGIHEQYF. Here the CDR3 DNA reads TGTGCCAGCAGCCACCAGGGTATCCACGAGCAGTACTTC.

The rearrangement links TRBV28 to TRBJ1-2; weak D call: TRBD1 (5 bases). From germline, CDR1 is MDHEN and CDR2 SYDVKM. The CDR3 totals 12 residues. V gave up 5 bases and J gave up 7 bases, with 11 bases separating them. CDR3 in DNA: TGTGCCAGCAGTCGACAGCTCTCTGGCTACACCTTC. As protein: CASSRQLSGYTF.

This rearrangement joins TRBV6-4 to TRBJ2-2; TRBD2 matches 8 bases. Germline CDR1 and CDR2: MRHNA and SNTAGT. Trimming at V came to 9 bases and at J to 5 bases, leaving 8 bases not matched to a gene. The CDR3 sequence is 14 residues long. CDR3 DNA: TGTGCCAGTGAGCGGGAGTCGGAGACCGGGGAGCTGTTTTTT. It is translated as CASERESETGELFF.

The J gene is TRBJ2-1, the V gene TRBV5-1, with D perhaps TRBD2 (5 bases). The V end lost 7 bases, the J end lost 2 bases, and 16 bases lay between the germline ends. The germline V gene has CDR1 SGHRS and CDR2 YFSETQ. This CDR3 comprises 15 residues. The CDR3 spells CASSPPGSTYNEQFF. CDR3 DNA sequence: TGCGCCAGCTCCCCCCCGGGGAGCACCTACAATGAGCAGTTCTTC.

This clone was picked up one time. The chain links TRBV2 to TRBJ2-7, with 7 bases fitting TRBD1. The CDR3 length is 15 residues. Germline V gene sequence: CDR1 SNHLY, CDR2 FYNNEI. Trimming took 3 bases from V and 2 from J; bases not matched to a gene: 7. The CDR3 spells CASSEPQGNAYEQYF. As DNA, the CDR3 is TGTGCCAGCAGTGAGCCACAGGGGAATGCCTACGAGCAGTACTTC.

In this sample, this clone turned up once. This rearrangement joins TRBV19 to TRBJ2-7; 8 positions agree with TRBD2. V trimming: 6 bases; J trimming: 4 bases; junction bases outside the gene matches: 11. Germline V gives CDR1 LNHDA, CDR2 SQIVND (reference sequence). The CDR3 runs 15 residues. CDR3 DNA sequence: TGTGCCAGTAGGCCGGGGAGCGGGGGCGGATACGAGCAGTACTTC. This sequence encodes CASRPGSGGGYEQYF.

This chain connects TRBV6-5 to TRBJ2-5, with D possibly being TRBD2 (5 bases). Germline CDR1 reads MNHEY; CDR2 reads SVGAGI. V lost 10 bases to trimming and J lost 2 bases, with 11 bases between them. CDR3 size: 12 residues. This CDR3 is CATGISQETQYF. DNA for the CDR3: TGTGCCACCGGGATATCGCAAGAGACCCAGTACTTC.

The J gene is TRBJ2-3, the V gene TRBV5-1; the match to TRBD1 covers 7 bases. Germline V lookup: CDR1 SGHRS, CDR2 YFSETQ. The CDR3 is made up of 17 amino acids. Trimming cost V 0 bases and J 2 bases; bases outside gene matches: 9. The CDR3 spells CASSLEGRGLHTDTQYF. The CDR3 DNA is TGCGCCAGCAGCTTGGAGGGCAGGGGGTTACACACAGATACGCAGTATTTT.

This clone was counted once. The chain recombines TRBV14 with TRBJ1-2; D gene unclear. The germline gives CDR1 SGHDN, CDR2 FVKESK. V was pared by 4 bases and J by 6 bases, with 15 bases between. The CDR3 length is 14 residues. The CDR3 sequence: CASSPTEGRHGYTF. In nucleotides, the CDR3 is TGTGCCAGCAGCCCAACAGAGGGCCGGCATGGCTACACCTTC.

CDR3: CASSHGTSSRHNEQFF. The CDR3 nucleotides read TGTGCCAGCAGCCACGGCACGTCGAGCAGGCACAATGAGCAGTTCTTC. The gene calls are TRBV7-9 and TRBJ2-1; D remains unclear. Germline V CDR1 and CDR2: SEHNR, FQNEAQ (reference sequence). CDR3 size: 16 residues. Trimming cost V 5 bases and J 5 bases, with 19 bases left between them.

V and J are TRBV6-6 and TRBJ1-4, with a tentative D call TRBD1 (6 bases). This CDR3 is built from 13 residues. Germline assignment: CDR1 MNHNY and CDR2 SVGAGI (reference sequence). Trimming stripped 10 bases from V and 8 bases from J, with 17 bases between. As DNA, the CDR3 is TGTGCCACCGTTAGGGGGTCTCAGGAAAAACTGTTTTTT. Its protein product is CATVRGSQEKLFF.

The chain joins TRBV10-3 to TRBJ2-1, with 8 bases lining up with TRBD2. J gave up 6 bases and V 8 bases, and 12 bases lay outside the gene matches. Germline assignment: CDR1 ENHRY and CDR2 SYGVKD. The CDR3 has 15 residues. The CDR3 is CAIASGRTQSNEQFF. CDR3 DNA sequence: TGTGCCATCGCTAGCGGGCGAACTCAGTCCAATGAGCAGTTCTTC.

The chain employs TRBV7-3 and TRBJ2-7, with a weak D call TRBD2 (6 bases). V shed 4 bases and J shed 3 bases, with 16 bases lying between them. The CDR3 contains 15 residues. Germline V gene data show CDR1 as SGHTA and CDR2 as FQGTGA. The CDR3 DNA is TGTGCCAGCAGCTCTGAGACTAGATCTTTCTACGAGCAGTACTTC. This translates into CASSSETRSFYEQYF.